The table lists the clone carrying this TCR beta chain with a count of one. Trimming left V 2 bases short and J 8 bases short, with 13 bases between. The CDR3 length is 13 residues. The germline V gene has CDR1 SGHDT and CDR2 YYEEEE. PCR involved 60 Vbeta and 13 Jbeta primers. Using immunoSEQ multiplex PCR, the repertoire was profiled, and TCRdb retains in-frame clones only, with some absent. The table lists some 190,000 clones, roughly 83% of them singletons. These data come from a study of cytomegalovirus exposure and HLA in healthy donors. The TCR originated in a boy between 2 and 10 years old in good health and CMV-seronegative. Sequencing was done on a sample of PBMCs. This chain connects TRBV5-6 to TRBJ1-2; D remains ambiguous. CDR3 sequence reads: CASSFRPGIGYTF. In nucleotides, the CDR3 is TGTGCCAGCAGCTTCCGTCCGGGGATCGGCTACACCTTC. Full variable domain (outside the CDR3, taken from reference TRBV5-6 and TRBJ1-2): DAGVTQSPTHLIKTRGQQVTLRCSPKSGHDTVSWYQQALGQGPQFIFQYYEEEERQRGNFPDRFSGHQFPNYSSELNVNALLLGDSALYLCASSFRPGIGYTFGSGTRLTVV.